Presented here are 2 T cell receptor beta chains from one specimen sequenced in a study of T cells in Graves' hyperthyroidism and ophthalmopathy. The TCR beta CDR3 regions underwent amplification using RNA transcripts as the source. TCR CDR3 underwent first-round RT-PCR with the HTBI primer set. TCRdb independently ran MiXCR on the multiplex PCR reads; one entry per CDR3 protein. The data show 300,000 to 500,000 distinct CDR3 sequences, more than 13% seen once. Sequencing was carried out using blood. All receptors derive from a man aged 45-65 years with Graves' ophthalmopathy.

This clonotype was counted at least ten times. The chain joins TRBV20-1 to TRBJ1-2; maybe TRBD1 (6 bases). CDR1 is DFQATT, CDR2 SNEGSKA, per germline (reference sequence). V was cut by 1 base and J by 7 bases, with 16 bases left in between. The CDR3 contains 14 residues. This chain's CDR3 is CSARGTGTHRGYTF. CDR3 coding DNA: TGCAGTGCTAGAGGAACAGGGACGCACCGTGGCTACACCTTC.

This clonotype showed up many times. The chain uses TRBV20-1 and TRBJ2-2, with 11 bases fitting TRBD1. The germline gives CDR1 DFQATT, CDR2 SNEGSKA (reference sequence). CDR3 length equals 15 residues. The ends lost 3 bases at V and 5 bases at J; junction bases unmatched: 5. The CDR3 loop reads CSASGTGGLTGELFF. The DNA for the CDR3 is TGCAGTGCTAGCGGGACAGGGGGGTTGACCGGGGAGCTGTTTTTT.